A single sample gave rise to the 29 T cell receptor beta chains below, sequenced in a study of beta chain features in type 1 diabetes. Expressed TCRB transcripts were sequenced after all isolated RNA was converted to cDNA. The table came from immunoSEQ multiplex PCR; TCRdb's copy has only in-frame clones and leaves some out. The table lists about 280,000 clones, over 14% of them singletons, with approximately 0.015% in the top ten. The study, taken as a whole, reports: Shortening of TCRB CDR3s, moderate but significant, appeared in all four CD4+ subsets of Type 1 diabetes patients.

These receptors' antigens are unknown. The sequenced material came from naive CD4+ T cells from blood. All receptors derive from a man between 18 and 29 years old with type 1 diabetes.

The V call is TRBV4-1, the J call TRBJ1-2; possible D gene TRBD1, 6 bases. The CDR3 runs 16 residues. Germline values: CDR1 MGHRA, CDR2 YSYEKL. Trimming shortened V by 3 bases and J by 4 bases, and 18 bases separated the two germline ends. The CDR3 protein is CASSHGVGQRVYGYTF. In DNA, the CDR3 is TGCGCCAGCAGCCACGGGGTCGGACAGAGGGTCTATGGCTACACCTTC.

J is TRBJ2-3 and V is TRBV30, with 9 bases fitting TRBD2. V shed 3 bases, J shed 6 bases, and the junction held 7 bases outside the gene matches. This CDR3 is 14 amino acids long. Germline-derived CDR1 and CDR2 are GTSNPN and SVGIG (reference sequence). The CDR3 loop is CAWRLAGPADTQYF. CDR3 in DNA: TGTGCCTGGAGGCTAGCGGGGCCCGCGGATACGCAGTATTTT.

This clone was counted a few times. The rearrangement uses TRBV18 and TRBJ2-2; TRBD2 might be the D (5 bases). Germline CDR1 reads KGHSH; CDR2 reads LQKENI. The CDR3 covers 16 residues. The V gene lost 3 bases and the J gene lost 4 bases, with 15 bases spanning the gap. The CDR3 DNA is TGTGCCAGCTCACCGCAGGACCTGGGGAGCACCGGGGAGCTGTTTTTT. This gives the protein CASSPQDLGSTGELFF.

The chain recombines TRBV5-5 with TRBJ1-5; 8 nucleotides line up with TRBD1. The CDR3 runs to 16 residues. Germline trimming cut 0 bases from V and 2 bases from J; bases unmatched to any gene: 4. Germline CDR1 and CDR2: SGHKS and YYEKEE (reference sequence). CDR3 residues: CASSLAAGQGNQPQHF. The CDR3 DNA is TGTGCCAGCAGCTTGGCCGCGGGACAGGGCAATCAGCCCCAGCATTTT.

This clone was counted only a few times. The rearrangement uses TRBV6-1 and TRBJ2-7; 13 bases line up with TRBD2. Germline V lookup: CDR1 MNHNS, CDR2 SASEGT. The CDR3 runs 16 residues. V was pared by 1 base and J by 1 base, with 1 base of the junction left unmatched. The CDR3 DNA reads TGTGCCAGCAGTGAAGGGGGACTAGCGGGATCCTACGAGCAGTACTTC. Translating it yields CASSEGGLAGSYEQYF.

In its sample, this clone was seen a few times. V usage is TRBV2 and J usage is TRBJ1-5, with TRBD1 matching over 10 bases. Germline V gene sequence: CDR1 SNHLY, CDR2 FYNNEI. Trimming took 9 bases from V and 7 from J; bases not matched to a gene: 9. This CDR3 has 14 residues. CDR3 loop: CASKTGTGDQPQHF. CDR3 in DNA: TGTGCCAGTAAAACCGGGACAGGGGACCAGCCCCAGCATTTT.

This clone was counted between two and nine times. The junction departs from germline at one end; a sequencing error may be responsible. V and J are TRBV7-9 and TRBJ2-1; D remains ambiguous. Germline loops: CDR1 SEHNR, CDR2 FQNEAQ (reference sequence). There are 13 residues in the CDR3. The CDR3: CASSSDTYSEQFF. In nucleotides, the CDR3 is TGTGCCAGCAGCTCCGACACGTACAGTGAGCAGTTCTTC.

This clone was detected a few times. The chain is built from TRBV5-6 and TRBJ2-1; TRBD1 aligns across 7 bases. V dropped 5 bases and J dropped 0; count of bases not matched to a gene: 8. The CDR3 spans 16 residues. Germline CDR1 SGHDT, CDR2 YYEEEE. The DNA for the CDR3 is TGTGCCAGCAGTCACAGGGGCTACCTCTCCTACAATGAGCAGTTCTTC. Protein sequence: CASSHRGYLSYNEQFF.

This clone was recorded only once. The chain uses TRBV5-6 and TRBJ2-7; TRBD1 is a possible D gene (6 bases). The CDR3 has 12 residues. Germline V gene data show CDR1 as SGHDT and CDR2 as YYEEEE. CDR3 DNA sequence: TGTGCCAGCAGCCACCCGAACCGGGACACTGAAGTC. Amino acids: CASSHPNRDTEV.

This clone was picked up a small number of times. This rearrangement joins TRBV29-1 to TRBJ2-1; a weak D match, TRBD2 (6 bases). In germline, CDR1 is SQVTM, CDR2 ANQGSEA. Trimming removed 8 bases from V and 0 bases from J, with 14 bases in between. The CDR3 loop spans 14 amino acids. The CDR3 bases are TGCAGCACTACCCTAGCGAGCTCCTACAATGAGCAGTTCTTC. Its protein product is CSTTLASSYNEQFF.

The chain couples TRBV28 to TRBJ1-3, with 8 bases identical to TRBD1. This CDR3 is 17 amino acids long. Germline assignment: CDR1 MDHEN and CDR2 SYDVKM. Trimming at V came to 5 bases and at J to 1 base, leaving 10 bases not matched to a gene. As DNA, the CDR3 is TGTGCCAGCAGTCCCGGACAGGGAGGGTCGTCTGGAAACACCATATATTTT. This codes for CASSPGQGGSSGNTIYF.

This clone was recorded at least ten times. The chain links TRBV7-9 to TRBJ2-7; D gene unclear. Trimming cost V 2 bases and J 10 bases, with 12 bases left between them. In germline, CDR1 is SEHNR, CDR2 FQNEAQ (reference sequence). CDR3 length: 12 residues. This CDR3 reads CASSLLGGSQYF. The CDR3 nucleotides are TGTGCCAGCAGCTTACTTGGCGGAAGTCAGTACTTC.

This clone was seen a few times. The gene calls are TRBV15 and TRBJ2-7; D may be TRBD1 (7 bases). The germline CDR1 and CDR2 sequences are LNHNV and YYDKDF (reference sequence). This CDR3 contains 13 residues. The V and J ends lost 6 bases and 6 bases respectively, with 15 bases between them. The CDR3 is CATRPGGGLEQYF. CDR3 coding DNA: TGTGCCACCAGGCCAGGGGGAGGCCTCGAGCAGTACTTC.

The chain couples TRBV7-2 to TRBJ1-3; D possibly corresponds to TRBD1 (5 bases). Germline V CDR1 and CDR2: SGHTA, FQGNSA. This CDR3 is 15 amino acids long. V was pared by 1 base and J by 4 bases, with 11 bases between. DNA for the CDR3: TGTGCCAGCAGCTTAGTGGCAGGGAGGGGAAACACCATATATTTT. Its protein product is CASSLVAGRGNTIYF.

Only a few counts were recorded for this clone. V and J are TRBV28 and TRBJ2-4; no clear D gene. CDR1 and CDR2 (germline): MDHEN, SYDVKM. This CDR3 has 13 residues. Between the trimmed V and J ends, which lost 10 bases and 7 bases, there was a span of 17 bases. CDR3 amino acids: CAKTREAANIQYF. In DNA form, the CDR3 reads TGTGCCAAAACGCGCGAGGCAGCCAACATTCAGTACTTC. The variable domain in full, completed from reference TRBV28 and TRBJ2-4, reads DVKVTQSSRYLVKRTGEKVFLECVQDMDHENMFWYRQDPGLGLRLIYFSYDVKMKEKGDIPEGYSVSREKKERFSLILESASTNQTSMYLCAKTREAANIQYFGAGTRLSVL.

This clone showed up just a few times. The gene calls are TRBV11-2 and TRBJ2-5, with 8 bases matching TRBD2. The J call may be faulty, since TRBJ2-7 better matches the DNA end. CDR1 and CDR2 from the germline V gene are SGHAT and FQNNGV. There are 14 residues in the CDR3. The CDR3 protein is CASSGGAGVGEQYF. The CDR3 nucleotides are TGTGCCAGCAGCGGCGGAGCGGGGGTAGGCGAGCAGTACTTC.

The V call is TRBV6-4, the J call TRBJ1-2; 9 bases are a match to TRBD1. Germline V gene sequence: CDR1 MRHNA, CDR2 SNTAGT. With 4 bases clipped from V and 8 bases from J, the junction kept 14 bases outside the gene matches. This CDR3 comprises 16 residues. The CDR3 DNA is TGTGCCAGCAGTGCTCAATTGGGACAGGGAAGAGAAGGCTACACCTTC. Translated, it gives CASSAQLGQGREGYTF.

The J gene is TRBJ2-5, the V gene TRBV5-6, with a tentative D call TRBD2 (5 bases). CDR3 length equals 13 residues. Trimming pared 5 bases from V and 0 bases from J, leaving 8 bases between. CDR1 and CDR2 from the germline V gene are SGHDT and YYEEEE. The CDR3 region has the DNA TGTGCCAGCAGGTGGAGGAACCAAGAGACCCAGTACTTC. The encoded protein is CASRWRNQETQYF.

This chain links TRBV18 with TRBJ2-3, with a tentative D call TRBD2 (6 bases). V was cut by 3 bases and J by 3 bases, with 10 bases left in between. There are 14 residues in the CDR3. CDR1 is KGHSH, CDR2 LQKENI, per germline. The chain's CDR3 is CASSPGSGTDTQYF. CDR3 DNA: TGTGCCAGCTCACCGGGCAGCGGGACAGATACGCAGTATTTT.

CDR3 bases: TGCAGTGTCTCTTACAATGAGCAGTTCTTC. Protein product: CSVSYNEQFF. The V gene is TRBV20-1, the J gene TRBJ2-1; no definite D call. The CDR3 is 10 residues long. Germline values: CDR1 DFQATT, CDR2 SNEGSKA (reference sequence). The ends were cut back, 7 bases at V and 4 bases at J, with 5 bases in the middle.

This clone was seen a few times. This chain connects TRBV27 to TRBJ2-1, with 8 bases matching TRBD2. Germline CDR1 is MNHEY and CDR2 is SMNVEV (reference sequence). This CDR3 spans 13 amino acids. V gave up 3 bases and J gave up 12 bases; unmatched junction bases: 7. CDR3 coding DNA: TGTGCCAGCAGTTTCAATAGCGGGATGGTGCAGTTCTTC. Its protein is CASSFNSGMVQFF.

This clone showed up just a few times. The chain combines TRBV5-1 with TRBJ2-7; D remains ambiguous. The V gene lost 0 bases and the J gene lost 6 bases, with 16 bases spanning the gap. CDR3 length: 15 amino acids. The germline V gene has CDR1 SGHRS and CDR2 YFSETQ. The CDR3 nucleotides read TGCGCCAGCAGCTTGGTACCAGTCGGCGGCGCCGAGCAGTACTTC. Translation: CASSLVPVGGAEQYF.

This clone showed up just a few times. The chain has TRBV5-5 and TRBJ2-1, with 7 bases matching TRBD1. The length of the CDR3 is 15 residues. V was pared by 3 bases and J by 2 bases, with 5 bases of the junction left unmatched. Germline V CDR1 and CDR2: SGHKS, YYEKEE (reference sequence). The CDR3 nucleotides read TGTGCCAGCAGCTCGTCAGGGGGACCCTACAATGAGCAGTTCTTC. Translation gives CASSSSGGPYNEQFF.

This clone showed up just a few times. This CDR3 is also generated by other DNA sequences in the sample. The V gene is TRBV29-1, the J gene TRBJ2-5, with D perhaps matching TRBD2 (5 bases). The germline V gene has CDR1 SQVTM and CDR2 ANQGSEA. This CDR3 spans 11 amino acids. Trimming stripped 3 bases from V and 5 bases from J, with 7 bases between. The CDR3: CSVEPGETQYF. The CDR3 region has the DNA TGCAGCGTTGAGCCGGGGGAGACCCAGTACTTC.

This clone came up a few times. The rearrangement uses TRBV7-2 and TRBJ2-7; tentative D call: TRBD1 (6 bases). V lost 5 bases to trimming and J lost 6 bases, with 11 bases between them. The germline V gene has CDR1 SGHTA and CDR2 FQGNSA. The CDR3 length is 12 residues. The CDR3, as DNA: TGTGCCAGCAGCACAACAGGGTCCGAGCAGTACTTC. It encodes CASSTTGSEQYF. The full variable domain, its missing parts supplied by reference TRBV7-2 and TRBJ2-7, is GAGVSQSPSNKVTEKGKDVELRCDPISGHTALYWYRQSLGQGLEFLIYFQGNSAPDKSGLPSDRFSAERTGGSVSTLTIQRTQQEDSAVYLCASSTTGSEQYFGPGTRLTVT.

Of note for this clone: Other DNA sequences in the same sample also yield this CDR3. V and J are TRBV2 and TRBJ1-1, with a possible D match to TRBD1 (6 bases). Germline V lookup: CDR1 SNHLY, CDR2 FYNNEI. With 3 bases removed from V and 1 base from J, the gap between germline ends came to 6 bases. There are 13 residues in the CDR3. CDR3 in DNA: TGTGCCAGCAGTGACAGGGGGAACACTGAAGCTTTCTTT. This encodes CASSDRGNTEAFF.

Only a few counts were recorded for this clone. The J gene is TRBJ1-2, the V gene TRBV30; TRBD1 matches at 9 bases. V was clipped by 5 bases and J by 4 bases; unmatched bases: 5. The CDR3 extends over 13 amino acids. CDR1 is GTSNPN and CDR2 is SVGIG in the germline V gene (reference sequence). CDR3: CAWGTGGGYGYTF. The CDR3 nucleotides are TGTGCCTGGGGAACAGGGGGCGGCTATGGCTACACCTTC.

This clone was detected a few times. The rearrangement joins TRBV2 to TRBJ1-1; weak D call: TRBD1 (5 bases). Germline V CDR1 and CDR2: SNHLY, FYNNEI. V was pared by 7 bases and J by 3 bases, with 15 bases between. The CDR3 is 14 residues long. The CDR3, as DNA: TGTGCCAGCACCTTAGACAGAGGAGACACTGAAGCTTTCTTT. Amino acids: CASTLDRGDTEAFF.

This clone was seen a few times. The chain has TRBV2 and TRBJ2-7; 9 bases fit TRBD1. The CDR3 is made up of 15 amino acids. Trimming took 4 bases from V and 0 from J; bases not matched to a gene: 4. Germline V CDR1 and CDR2: SNHLY, FYNNEI. The DNA of the CDR3 is TGTGCCAGCAGTGCTGAGGGACAGGGCTCCTACGAGCAGTACTTC. Protein: CASSAEGQGSYEQYF.